The table lists the clone carrying this TCR beta chain with a few counts. CDR3 length equals 13 residues. V shed 5 bases and J shed 8 bases, with 15 bases lying between them. Germline V gene data show CDR1 as SGHTA and CDR2 as FQGNSA. Sequencing of TCR beta was undertaken in CD8+ and CD4+ T cells derived from blood. The CD8+ and CD4+ T cells were isolated magnetically using a negative isolation approach, whereas the TEMRA cells were enriched by FACS. The data belong to a study of CD8 T cells in Susac syndrome. With random hexamers, 0.5 to 1 ug RNA was reverse transcribed. An immunoSEQ multiplex PCR generated amplified TCR beta CDR3 products spanning 54 Vbeta and 13 Jbeta. TCRdb called the immunoSEQ multiplex PCR reads again in MiXCR, with one record for every CDR3 protein. This table holds 130,000 or so distinct CDR3 sequences, around 85% found once.

This TCR came from a human donor with multiple sclerosis. This chain uses TRBV7-2 with TRBJ1-2; a possible D gene is TRBD1 (5 bases). Sequencing used CD8+ T cells from PBMCs. The CDR3 is CASSPMGPEGYTF. In nucleotides, the CDR3 is TGTGCCAGCAGCCCAATGGGGCCGGAAGGCTACACCTTC. Combining the CDR3 with reference TRBV7-2 and TRBJ1-2 gives the whole variable domain GAGVSQSPSNKVTEKGKDVELRCDPISGHTALYWYRQSLGQGLEFLIYFQGNSAPDKSGLPSDRFSAERTGGSVSTLTIQRTQQEDSAVYLCASSPMGPEGYTFGSGTRLTVV.